This TCR beta chain stems from a study of T cells in Graves' hyperthyroidism and ophthalmopathy (dated by TCRdb to the late 2010s). Background on the whole study: Peripheral blood was collected at initial diagnosis, before any treatment. A discovery cohort of roughly 100 patients, 43 with Graves' ophthalmopathy and approximately 55 with stable Graves' hyperthyroidism, was used to find distinguishing TCR V-J signatures. An independent validation cohort of under 20 hyperthyroidism patients and about 15 patients who later progressed to ophthalmopathy tested prospective prediction of ophthalmopathy. For training and testing, the 95 to 100 patients in the discovery cohort were randomly divided in a 7:3 ratio. Thyroid tissue and blood T-cell repertoires from several Graves' hyperthyroidism patients were also compared in the study. After blood sampling, hyperthyroidism patients were treated with methimazole at a starting dose of 30 mg daily, and ophthalmopathy patients were treated with high-dose intravenous methylprednisolone. According to the paper, TCR Vbeta CDR3 sequencing was carried out on some 130 peripheral blood samples, which came from more than 40 ophthalmopathy, some 73 hyperthyroidism and about 17 progressor patients.

Hyperthyroidism patients were newly diagnosed, had a disease duration of under 2 months, and were aged 18 to 65 years. Patients with uncontrolled infections, other autoimmune diseases, pregnancy or lactation were excluded. Clinical symptoms, serum thyroxine and TRAb, thyroid ultrasound, and orbital computed tomography formed the basis for the diagnoses. For progressor patients, blood was drawn at the first diagnosis of hyperthyroidism, before any ophthalmopathy symptoms had appeared. PBMCs were isolated from 10 ml of fresh peripheral blood by Ficoll-Paque density gradient centrifugation. Patients classed as progressors first received a Graves' hyperthyroidism diagnosis and then went on to develop ophthalmopathy during follow-up. Total RNA was extracted with Trizol reagent, and quality was checked on an Agilent 2100 Bioanalyzer. Trimming leaves V shorter by 5 bases and J shorter by 2 bases, with the junction holding 1 base beyond the gene matches. From the cysteine through the phenylalanine, the CDR3 covers 14 amino acids. CDR3 DNA is the only sequence kept; it has 42 bases, read in frame from the first base. The germline V gene specifies MDHEN as CDR1 and SYDVKM as CDR2.

This clonotype was observed at least ten times. Its cognate antigen has yet to be identified. Base qualities were left out, and no much larger clone turns up one base away. The TCR beta CDR3 regions were amplified from the RNA transcripts. A first-round RT-PCR of the TCR CDR3 used the HTBI primer set with the Qiagen OneStep RT-PCR kit. The libraries were constructed in a second round of multiplex PCR and then size-selected and purified. The libraries were sequenced on an Illumina HiSeq2000 using paired-end 100 bp reads. Processing in the source paper ran as follows. SOAPnuke was used to process the raw data, removing reads that contained adapters or uncalled bases, had a mean Phred below 15, or lacked an exact match to the constant primer or identifier. High-quality paired reads were merged using COPE v1.2.5, and each unique nucleotide sequence was defined as a clonotype. Clonotypes were aligned to IMGT TRBV, TRBD and TRBJ reference segments using MiTCR v1.1. Analysis was restricted to V-J combinations with a frequency above 0.0001, which covered roughly 99% of repertoires. A TCS score was defined as the ratio of F50 (clonal expansion) to E x V (chaos), with BLOSUM62-based TCRdist applied between CDR3 peptides within each V-J. Welch's t-statistics and random forest reduced roughly 540 V-J features to some 14, which were used in a naive Bayes classifier (R e1071). The public reads were reanalyzed by TCRdb: fastp trimming at Q25, MiXCR alignment, in-frame beta chains only. Identical CDR3 protein sequences are pooled into one entry, listed with their most common genes and DNA. The V and J calls were not made by the authors but by TCRdb's processing. The sample table holds about 360,000 distinct CDR3 sequences, of which roughly 14% were seen once. Jointly, the top ten make up less than 25% of the sample.

What the research found in general, with its limitations: Most expanded thyroid clonotypes (frequency above 0.001) were also detected in blood, suggesting blood repertoires may reflect thyroid immune responses. During validation, the model predicted progression to ophthalmopathy a median of around 7 months ahead of onset, with almost 71% sensitivity and more than 72% specificity. A 13 V-J signature model separated ophthalmopathy from stable hyperthyroidism, with around 90% sensitivity and around 84% specificity in cross-validation and 80%/75% in testing. No statistical method was used to set the sample size in advance, and investigators knew the group allocation.

The sequenced material came from blood. The sequence was obtained from a man aged 30-40 years with Graves' hyperthyroidism that later progressed to Graves' ophthalmopathy. The chain is assembled from TRBV28 and TRBJ2-5, and TRBD2 aligns with 11 junction nucleotides. The sequenced DNA is TGTGCCAGCAGTGTAGCGGGGGGGCAAGAGACCCAGTACTTC. This translates into CASSVAGGQETQYF.